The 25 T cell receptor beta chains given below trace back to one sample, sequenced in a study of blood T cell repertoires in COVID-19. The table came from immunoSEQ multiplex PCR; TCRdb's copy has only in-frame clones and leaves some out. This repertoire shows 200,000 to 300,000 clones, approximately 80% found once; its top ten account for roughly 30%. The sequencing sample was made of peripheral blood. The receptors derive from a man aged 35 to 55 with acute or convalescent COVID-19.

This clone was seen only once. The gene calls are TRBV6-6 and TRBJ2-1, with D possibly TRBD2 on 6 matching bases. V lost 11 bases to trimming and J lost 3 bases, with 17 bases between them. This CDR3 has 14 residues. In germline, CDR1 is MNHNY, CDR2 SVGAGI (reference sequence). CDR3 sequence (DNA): TGTGCCGCTACACCGGGGGAACTCTACAATGAGCAGTTCTTC. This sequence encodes CAATPGELYNEQFF.

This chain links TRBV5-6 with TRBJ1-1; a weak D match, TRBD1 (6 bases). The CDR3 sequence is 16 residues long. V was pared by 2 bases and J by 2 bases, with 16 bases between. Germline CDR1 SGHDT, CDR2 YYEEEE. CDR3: CASSLNGQIKNTEAFF. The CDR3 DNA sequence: TGTGCCAGCAGCTTAAATGGACAGATCAAAAACACTGAAGCTTTCTTT.

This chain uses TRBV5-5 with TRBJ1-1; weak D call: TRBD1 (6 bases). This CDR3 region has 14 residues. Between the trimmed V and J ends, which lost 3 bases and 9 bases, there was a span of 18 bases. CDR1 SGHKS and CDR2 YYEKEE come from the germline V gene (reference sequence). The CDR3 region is CASSSQGQSVQAFF. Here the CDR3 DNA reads TGTGCCAGCAGCTCGCAAGGACAGAGCGTTCAAGCTTTCTTT.

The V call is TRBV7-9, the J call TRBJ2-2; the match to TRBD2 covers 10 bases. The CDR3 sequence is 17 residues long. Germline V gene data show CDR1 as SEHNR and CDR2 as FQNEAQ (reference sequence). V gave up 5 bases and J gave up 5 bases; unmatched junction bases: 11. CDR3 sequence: CASSVFGLAGATGELFF. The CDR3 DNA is TGTGCCAGCAGCGTATTCGGGCTAGCGGGAGCAACCGGGGAGCTGTTTTTT.

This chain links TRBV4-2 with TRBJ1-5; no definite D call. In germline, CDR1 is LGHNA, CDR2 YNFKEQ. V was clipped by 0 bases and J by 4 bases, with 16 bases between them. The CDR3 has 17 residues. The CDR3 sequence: CASSQDESLGGNQPQHF. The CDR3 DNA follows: TGTGCCAGCAGCCAAGATGAAAGTCTAGGCGGGAATCAGCCCCAGCATTTT.

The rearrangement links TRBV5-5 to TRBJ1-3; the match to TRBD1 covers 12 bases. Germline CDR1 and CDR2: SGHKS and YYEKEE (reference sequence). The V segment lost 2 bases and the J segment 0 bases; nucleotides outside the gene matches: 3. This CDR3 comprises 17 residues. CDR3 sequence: CASSFGTGGFSGNTIYF. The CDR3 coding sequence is TGTGCCAGCAGCTTTGGGACAGGGGGCTTCTCTGGAAACACCATATATTTT.

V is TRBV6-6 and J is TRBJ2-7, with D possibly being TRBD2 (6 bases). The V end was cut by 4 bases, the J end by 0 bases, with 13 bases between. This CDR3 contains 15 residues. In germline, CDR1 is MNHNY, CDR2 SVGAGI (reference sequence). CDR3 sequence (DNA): TGTGCCAGCAGTTGGGGACTGGGGCCCTCCTACGAGCAGTACTTC. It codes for CASSWGLGPSYEQYF.

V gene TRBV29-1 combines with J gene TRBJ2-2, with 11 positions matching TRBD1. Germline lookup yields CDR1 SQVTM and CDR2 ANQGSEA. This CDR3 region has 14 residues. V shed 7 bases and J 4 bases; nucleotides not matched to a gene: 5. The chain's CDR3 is CSAGQGASTGELFF. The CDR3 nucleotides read TGCAGCGCCGGACAGGGGGCAAGCACCGGGGAGCTGTTTTTT.

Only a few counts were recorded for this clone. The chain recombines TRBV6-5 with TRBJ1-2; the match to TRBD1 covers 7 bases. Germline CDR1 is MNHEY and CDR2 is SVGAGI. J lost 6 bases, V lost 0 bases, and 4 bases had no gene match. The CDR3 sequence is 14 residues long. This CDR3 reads CASSYSQGVNGYTF. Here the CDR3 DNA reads TGTGCCAGCAGTTACTCTCAGGGGGTTAATGGCTACACCTTC.

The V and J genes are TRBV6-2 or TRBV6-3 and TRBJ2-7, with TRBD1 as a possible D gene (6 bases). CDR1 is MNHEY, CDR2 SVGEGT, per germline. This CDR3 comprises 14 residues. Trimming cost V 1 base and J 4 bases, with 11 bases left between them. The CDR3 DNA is TGTGCCAGCAGTTACTACCAGGGGAAGTACGAGCAGTACTTC. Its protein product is CASSYYQGKYEQYF.

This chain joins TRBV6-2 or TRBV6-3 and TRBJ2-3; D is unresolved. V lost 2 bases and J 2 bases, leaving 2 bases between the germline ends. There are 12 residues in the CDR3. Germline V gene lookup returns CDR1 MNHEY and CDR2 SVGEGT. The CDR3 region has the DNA TGTGCCAGCAGTTACCTCACAGATACGCAGTATTTT. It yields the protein CASSYLTDTQYF.

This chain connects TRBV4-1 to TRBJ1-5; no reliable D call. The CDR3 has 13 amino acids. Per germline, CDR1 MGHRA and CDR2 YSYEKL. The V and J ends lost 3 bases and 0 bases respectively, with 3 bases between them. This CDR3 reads CASSQSSNQPQHF. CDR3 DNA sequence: TGCGCCAGCAGCCAGAGTAGCAATCAGCCCCAGCATTTT.

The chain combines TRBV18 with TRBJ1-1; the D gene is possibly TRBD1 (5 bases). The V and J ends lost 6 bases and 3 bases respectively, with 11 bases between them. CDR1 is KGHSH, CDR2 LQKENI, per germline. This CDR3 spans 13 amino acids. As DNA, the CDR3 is TGTGCCAGCTCTGCGGGGGAGTACACTGAAGCTTTCTTT. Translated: CASSAGEYTEAFF.

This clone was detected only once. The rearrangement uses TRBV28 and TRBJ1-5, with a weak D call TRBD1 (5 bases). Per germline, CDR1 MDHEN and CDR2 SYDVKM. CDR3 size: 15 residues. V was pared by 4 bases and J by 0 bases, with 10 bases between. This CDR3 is CASSSTAYSNQPQHF. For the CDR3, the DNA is TGTGCCAGCAGTTCGACAGCATATAGCAATCAGCCCCAGCATTTT.

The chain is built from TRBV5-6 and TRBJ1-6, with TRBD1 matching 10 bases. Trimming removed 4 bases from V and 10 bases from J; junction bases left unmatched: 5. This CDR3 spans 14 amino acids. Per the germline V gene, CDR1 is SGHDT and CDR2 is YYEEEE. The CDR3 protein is CASSRRDRGSPLHF. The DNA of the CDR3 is TGTGCCAGCAGCCGCCGGGACAGGGGATCACCCCTCCACTTT. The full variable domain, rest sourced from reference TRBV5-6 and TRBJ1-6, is DAGVTQSPTHLIKTRGQQVTLRCSPKSGHDTVSWYQQALGQGPQFIFQYYEEEERQRGNFPDRFSGHQFPNYSSELNVNALLLGDSALYLCASSRRDRGSPLHFGNGTRLTVT.

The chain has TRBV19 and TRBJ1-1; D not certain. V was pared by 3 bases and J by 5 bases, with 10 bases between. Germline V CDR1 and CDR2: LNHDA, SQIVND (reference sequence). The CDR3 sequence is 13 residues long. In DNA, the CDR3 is TGTGCCAGTAGTATGGCCCGGAGGACTGAAGCTTTCTTT. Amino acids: CASSMARRTEAFF.

The chain's CDR3 is CASSQVTGLNYGYTF. For the CDR3, the DNA is TGTGCCAGCAGCCAAGTGACAGGACTCAACTATGGCTACACCTTC. The chain is built from TRBV14 and TRBJ1-2; a weak D match, TRBD1 (6 bases). CDR3 size: 15 residues. V was cut by 1 base and J by 2 bases, with 11 bases left in between. CDR1 is SGHDN and CDR2 is FVKESK in the germline V gene.

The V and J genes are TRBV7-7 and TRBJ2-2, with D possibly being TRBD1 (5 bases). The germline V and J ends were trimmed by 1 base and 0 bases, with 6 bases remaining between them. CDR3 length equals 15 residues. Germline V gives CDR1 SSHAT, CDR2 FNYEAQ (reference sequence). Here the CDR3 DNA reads TGTGCCAGCAGCTTAGGGGGCGCGAACACCGGGGAGCTGTTTTTT. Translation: CASSLGGANTGELFF. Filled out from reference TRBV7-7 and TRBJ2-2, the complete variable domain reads GAGVSQSPRYKVTKRGQDVTLRCDPISSHATLYWYQQALGQGPEFLTYFNYEAQPDKSGLPSDRFSAERPEGSISTLTIQRTEQRDSAMYRCASSLGGANTGELFFGEGSRLTVL.

CDR3: CAISVGGARTDTQYF. The CDR3, as DNA: TGTGCCATCAGTGTAGGAGGGGCGCGGACAGATACGCAGTATTTT. The chain recombines TRBV10-3 with TRBJ2-3; a weak D match, TRBD2 (6 bases). CDR3 length: 15 residues. V lost 4 bases, J lost 3 bases, and 14 bases lay in between. Germline CDR1 is ENHRY and CDR2 is SYGVKD.

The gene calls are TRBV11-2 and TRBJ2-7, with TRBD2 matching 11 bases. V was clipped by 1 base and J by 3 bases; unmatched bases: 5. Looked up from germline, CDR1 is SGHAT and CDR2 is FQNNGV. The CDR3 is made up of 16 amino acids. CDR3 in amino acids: CASSLGGTSGLYEQYF. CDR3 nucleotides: TGTGCCAGCAGCTTAGGCGGGACTAGCGGCCTCTACGAGCAGTACTTC. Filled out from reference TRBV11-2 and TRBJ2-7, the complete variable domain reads EAGVAQSPRYKIIEKRQSVAFWCNPISGHATLYWYQQILGQGPKLLIQFQNNGVVDDSQLPKDRFSAERLKGVDSTLKIQPAKLEDSAVYLCASSLGGTSGLYEQYFGPGTRLTVT.

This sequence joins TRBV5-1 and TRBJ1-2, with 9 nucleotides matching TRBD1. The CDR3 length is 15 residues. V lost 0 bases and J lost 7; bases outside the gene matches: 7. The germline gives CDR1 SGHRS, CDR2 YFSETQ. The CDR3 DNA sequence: TGCGCCAGCAGCTTGGCGATACAGGGGGCGTCTGGCTACACCTTC. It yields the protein CASSLAIQGASGYTF.

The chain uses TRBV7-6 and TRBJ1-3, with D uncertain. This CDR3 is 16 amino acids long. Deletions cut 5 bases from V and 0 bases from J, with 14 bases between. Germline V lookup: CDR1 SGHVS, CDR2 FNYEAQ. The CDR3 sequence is CASSRSGFNSGNTIYF. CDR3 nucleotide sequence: TGTGCCAGCAGCCGAAGCGGGTTCAACTCTGGAAACACCATATATTTT.

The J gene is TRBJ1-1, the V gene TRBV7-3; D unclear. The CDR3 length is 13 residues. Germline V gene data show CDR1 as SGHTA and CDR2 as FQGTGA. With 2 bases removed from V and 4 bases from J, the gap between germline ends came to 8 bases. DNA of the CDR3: TGTGCCAGCAGCTTATATGGGAGCACTGAAGCTTTCTTT. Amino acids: CASSLYGSTEAFF.

CDR3 coding DNA: TGTGCCAGCAGCCGAACCCCCTGGACTCTCGGGGCCAACGTCCTGACTTTC. It yields the protein CASSRTPWTLGANVLTF. V and J are TRBV7-6 and TRBJ2-6; D might be TRBD2 (5 bases). CDR1 is SGHVS, CDR2 FNYEAQ, per germline. Trimming stripped 5 bases from V and 4 bases from J, with 18 bases between. CDR3 length: 17 residues.

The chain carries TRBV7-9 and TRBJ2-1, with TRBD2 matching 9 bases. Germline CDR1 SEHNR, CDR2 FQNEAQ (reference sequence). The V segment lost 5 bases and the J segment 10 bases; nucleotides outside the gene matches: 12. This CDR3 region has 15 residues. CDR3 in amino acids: CASSQLAGDGGEQFF. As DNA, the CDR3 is TGTGCCAGCAGCCAACTAGCGGGTGACGGAGGAGAGCAGTTCTTC.